A single sample gave rise to the 22 T cell receptor beta chains below, sequenced in a study of cytomegalovirus exposure and HLA in healthy donors. This PCR relied on a set of 60 Vbeta primers and 13 Jbeta primers. The assay was immunoSEQ multiplex PCR, and TCRdb's table has in-frame clones only and misses some. The profile shows tens of thousands of clones, roughly 70% of them singletons. Sequencing input: PBMCs. Every receptor here comes from a man aged 55 to 70 in good health and CMV-seropositive.

The chain carries TRBV5-1 and TRBJ2-2, with D unresolved. Trimming cost V 0 bases and J 2 bases, with 11 bases left between them. The V gene's germline CDR1 is SGHRS and CDR2 YFSETQ. CDR3 size: 16 residues. This CDR3 is CASSLAPLDNTGELFF. For the CDR3, the DNA is TGCGCCAGCAGCTTGGCCCCGCTAGACAACACCGGGGAGCTGTTTTTT.

V and J are TRBV2 and TRBJ1-6; D is perhaps TRBD1 (6 bases). There are 14 residues in the CDR3. Trimming removed 5 bases at V and 13 bases at J, with 18 bases between. Germline values: CDR1 SNHLY, CDR2 FYNNEI. The CDR3 protein is CASSMTGGYVPLHF. The CDR3 nucleotides read TGTGCCAGCAGTATGACAGGCGGCTACGTCCCCCTCCACTTT.

The chain is built from TRBV18 and TRBJ1-2; a weak D match, TRBD1 (6 bases). Deletions cut 0 bases from V and 4 bases from J, with 9 bases between. CDR1 is KGHSH and CDR2 is LQKENI in the germline V gene. The CDR3 has 14 amino acids. DNA for the CDR3: TGTGCCAGCTCACCACCGGACAGCGTCTATGGCTACACCTTC. This gives the protein CASSPPDSVYGYTF. The entire variable domain, with the rest obtained from reference TRBV18 and TRBJ1-2, is as follows: NAGVMQNPRHLVRRRGQEARLRCSPMKGHSHVYWYRQLPEEGLKFMVYLQKENIIDESGMPKERFSAEFPKEGPSILRIQQVVRGDSAAYFCASSPPDSVYGYTFGSGTRLTVV.

This clone was seen a few times. The V call is TRBV29-1, the J call TRBJ2-1, with a tentative D call TRBD1 (5 bases). The CDR3 covers 11 residues. CDR1 and CDR2 from the germline V gene are SQVTM and ANQGSEA. Trimming pared 5 bases from V and 7 bases from J, leaving 9 bases between. Here the CDR3 DNA reads TGCAGCGTTCTAGGGGCGAATGAGCAGTTCTTC. Translated: CSVLGANEQFF.

The chain is built from TRBV6-1 and TRBJ1-2, with D tentatively TRBD1 (5 bases). The CDR3 has 15 amino acids. Germline lookup yields CDR1 MNHNS and CDR2 SASEGT. V was shortened by 0 bases and J by 3 bases, with 11 bases between the two germline ends. CDR3 in amino acids: CASSEAQSGYYGYTF. The CDR3 DNA follows: TGTGCCAGCAGTGAAGCGCAATCAGGGTACTATGGCTACACCTTC.

The chain employs TRBV27 and TRBJ1-2; the D is unclear. CDR1 MNHEY and CDR2 SMNVEV come from the germline V gene (reference sequence). The V gene lost 8 bases and the J gene lost 2 bases, with 6 bases spanning the gap. There are 11 residues in the CDR3. The CDR3 reads CASRGNYGYTF. Written as DNA, the CDR3 is TGTGCCAGCCGCGGAAACTATGGCTACACCTTC.

This clone was seen a single time. This chain connects TRBV6-6 to TRBJ1-5, with 7 bases fitting TRBD1. The germline V gene encodes CDR1 MNHNY and CDR2 SVGAGI (reference sequence). V gave up 7 bases and J gave up 1 base; unmatched junction bases: 10. The CDR3 loop spans 16 amino acids. This chain's CDR3 is CASTPWDRISNQPQHF. DNA of the CDR3: TGTGCCAGCACCCCCTGGGACAGAATCAGCAATCAGCCCCAGCATTTT.

The chain uses TRBV5-1 and TRBJ2-5, with D tentatively TRBD1 (6 bases). V lost 3 bases and J lost 4, with 19 bases in between. Germline V gene sequence: CDR1 SGHRS, CDR2 YFSETQ. The CDR3 covers 16 residues. The CDR3 nucleotides read TGCGCCAGCAGCTCGCCCGGGACACAAGCCCGAGAGACCCAGTACTTC. As protein: CASSSPGTQARETQYF.

As for this clone: Sequence at one end of the junction differs from germline and may be a read error. V and J are TRBV5-4 and TRBJ2-2; TRBD2 agrees at 10 bases. CDR3 length: 14 amino acids. Germline CDR1 SGHNT, CDR2 YYREEE (reference sequence). For the CDR3, the DNA is TGTGCCAGCAGCCGGACTAGCGGCACCGGGGAGCCGTTTTTT. Amino acid sequence: CASSRTSGTGEPFF.

The chain uses TRBV18 and TRBJ2-7; no clear D. Between the trimmed V and J ends, which lost 3 bases and 0 bases, there was a span of 15 bases. The germline V gene encodes CDR1 KGHSH and CDR2 LQKENI. The CDR3 covers 16 residues. The CDR3: CASSPQPGTASYEQYF. In nucleotides, the CDR3 is TGTGCCAGCTCACCTCAACCAGGTACAGCCTCCTACGAGCAGTACTTC.

This chain links TRBV6-1 with TRBJ2-1; 11 positions match TRBD2. V lost 2 bases, J lost 8 bases, and 8 bases stayed unmatched. This CDR3 comprises 16 residues. Looked up from germline, CDR1 is MNHNS and CDR2 is SASEGT. This chain's CDR3 is CASSERTSGSRYEQFF. The CDR3 DNA reads as TGTGCCAGCAGTGAAAGAACTAGCGGGAGTAGGTATGAGCAGTTCTTC.

The V gene is TRBV5-1, the J gene TRBJ2-7; 7 bases line up with TRBD2. From germline, CDR1 is SGHRS and CDR2 YFSETQ. The CDR3 runs 16 residues. J lost 3 bases, V lost 6 bases, and 15 bases had no gene match. The CDR3 DNA follows: TGCGCCAGCACCCCCTTGGTGGCGGGAGAGGACTACGAGCAGTACTTC. As protein: CASTPLVAGEDYEQYF. Supplemented by reference TRBV5-1 and TRBJ2-7, the full variable domain reads KAGVTQTPRYLIKTRGQQVTLSCSPISGHRSVSWYQQTPGQGLQFLFEYFSETQRNKGNFPGRFSGRQFSNSRSEMNVSTLELGDSALYLCASTPLVAGEDYEQYFGPGTRLTVT.

The table lists this clone with a few counts. The chain employs TRBV27 and TRBJ2-7; 9 positions agree with TRBD2. Germline V gene lookup returns CDR1 MNHEY and CDR2 SMNVEV (reference sequence). V was clipped by 3 bases and J by 0 bases; unmatched bases: 18. This CDR3 spans 20 amino acids. The CDR3 DNA follows: TGTGCCAGCAGTTTTGGGTCTTTAGCGGGAGAAGGTGGAAGCTCCTACGAGCAGTACTTC. Translating it yields CASSFGSLAGEGGSSYEQYF.

This sequence joins TRBV5-4 and TRBJ1-4; TRBD1 matches 7 bases. The CDR3 has 13 residues. V was pared by 4 bases and J by 7 bases, with 4 bases of the junction left unmatched. The germline CDR1 and CDR2 sequences are SGHNT and YYREEE (reference sequence). This chain's CDR3 is CASSGDRAEKLFF. The CDR3 DNA reads as TGTGCCAGCAGCGGAGACAGGGCTGAAAAACTGTTTTTT.

This clone has a handful of counts. V and J are TRBV7-9 and TRBJ1-6; TRBD1 aligns across 9 bases. Germline V gene lookup returns CDR1 SEHNR and CDR2 FQNEAQ (reference sequence). V shed 5 bases and J 9 bases; nucleotides not matched to a gene: 17. The CDR3 is made up of 18 amino acids. The CDR3 loop is CASSPPGQGNTIGSPLHF. The CDR3 coding sequence is TGTGCCAGCAGCCCCCCGGGACAGGGTAATACGATTGGTTCACCCCTCCACTTT.

With respect to this clone: Other DNA sequences within the sample encode an identical CDR3. V gene TRBV4-1 combines with J gene TRBJ2-1, with D tentatively TRBD2 (5 bases). Trimming took off 3 bases at V and 3 bases at J, with 12 bases between the two ends. The germline gives CDR1 MGHRA, CDR2 YSYEKL. The CDR3 is 15 amino acids. The CDR3 DNA reads TGCGCCAGCAGCCAGGTCGGGGATTACTACAATGAGCAGTTCTTC. This sequence encodes CASSQVGDYYNEQFF.

The chain joins TRBV5-1 to TRBJ2-5; D is unresolved. The CDR3 consists of 13 residues. Trimming stripped 4 bases from V and 5 bases from J, with 12 bases between. Per the germline V gene, CDR1 is SGHRS and CDR2 is YFSETQ. CDR3 sequence reads: CASSPRSRETQYF. As DNA, the CDR3 is TGCGCCAGCAGCCCCCGGTCCAGGGAGACCCAGTACTTC.

The chain combines TRBV5-1 with TRBJ1-4; 9 nucleotides align to TRBD1. The germline CDR1 and CDR2 sequences are SGHRS and YFSETQ. The CDR3 loop spans 14 amino acids. V shed 4 bases and J 5 bases; nucleotides not matched to a gene: 3. CDR3: CASSIQGANEKLFF. The CDR3 DNA is TGCGCCAGCAGCATACAGGGGGCGAATGAAAAACTGTTTTTT.

J is TRBJ1-1 and V is TRBV4-2, with D uncertain. Trimming stripped 0 bases from V and 9 bases from J, with 14 bases between. CDR3 length: 14 amino acids. Germline V lookup: CDR1 LGHNA, CDR2 YNFKEQ. DNA for the CDR3: TGTGCCAGCAGCCAAGAGGAGGAAAGCAGGAAAGCTTTCTTT. Residues: CASSQEEESRKAFF.

The chain uses TRBV6-5 and TRBJ1-3, with 7 bases that match TRBD1. The CDR3 sequence is 15 residues long. In germline, CDR1 is MNHEY, CDR2 SVGAGI. With 5 bases clipped from V and 4 bases from J, the junction kept 8 bases outside the gene matches. The CDR3 DNA reads TGTGCCAGCAGTCACGACAGGGCCTCGGGAAACACCATATATTTT. Residues: CASSHDRASGNTIYF.

This chain uses TRBV7-7 with TRBJ2-7, with TRBD1 as a possible D gene (6 bases). Germline CDR1 is SSHAT and CDR2 is FNYEAQ (reference sequence). This CDR3 spans 15 amino acids. V was shortened by 5 bases and J by 2 bases, with 16 bases between the two germline ends. The CDR3 DNA follows: TGTGCCAGCAGCCTCTCCTTGGACAGCACCTACGAGCAGTACTTC. Amino acids: CASSLSLDSTYEQYF.

The CDR3 region is CASSSDRVKQYF. CDR3 bases: TGTGCCAGCAGCAGTGACAGGGTCAAGCAGTACTTC. The chain carries TRBV11-3 and TRBJ2-7, with 7 bases identical to TRBD1. The germline V gene encodes CDR1 SGHNT and CDR2 YENEEA. CDR3 size: 12 residues. The V and J ends lost 5 bases and 8 bases, in that order; junction bases with no gene match: 6. The full variable domain, with the rest looked up from reference TRBV11-3 and TRBJ2-7, is EAGVVQSPRYKIIEKKQPVAFWCNPISGHNTLYWYLQNLGQGPELLIRYENEEAVDDSQLPKDRFSAERLKGVDSTLKIQPAELGDSAVYLCASSSDRVKQYFGPGTRLTVT.